A single sample gave rise to the 27 T cell receptor beta chains below, sequenced in a study of T cells after yellow fever vaccination (dated by TCRdb to about 2019). Library construction relied on 5' RACE. The instrument given in TCRdb is Illumina HiSeq 2500. The public reads were quality trimmed at Q25 with fastp and then assembled into clones with MiXCR by TCRdb, keeping productive beta chains. CDR3 protein duplicates are merged, each entry listing the most common genes and DNA. In all, the sample holds around 27,000 distinct CDR3 sequences, and approximately 4.7% of those were seen once. The ten most abundant clones make up under 55% of the sample. Read against the paper, the sample's treatment or condition label means: live attenuated yellow fever vaccine strain. The sequenced sample was CD8+ T cells sorted from PBMCs, obtained 5 days after the yellow fever booster vaccination. The source is a man aged 25 to 40 who received the YFV17D yellow fever vaccine.

At least ten counts were recorded for this clonotype. V and J are TRBV5-6 and TRBJ2-2; 11 bases line up with TRBD1. Germline V gives CDR1 SGHDT, CDR2 YYEEEE. The CDR3 runs 17 residues. Losses at the gene ends were 4 bases for V and 3 bases for J; bases not matched to a gene: 8. CDR3: CASSVWDRGKDTGELFF. In DNA, the CDR3 is TGTGCCAGCAGCGTCTGGGACAGGGGGAAAGACACCGGGGAGCTGTTTTTT.

In this sample, this clonotype turned up many times. The genes are TRBV6-5 and TRBJ1-1; D is unresolved. Germline CDR1 and CDR2: MNHEY and SVGAGI. Trimming cost V 4 bases and J 5 bases, with 11 bases left between them. The CDR3 has 13 amino acids. In nucleotides, the CDR3 is TGTGCCAGCAGTTCCCTCTCGGTGACTGAAGCTTTCTTT. It translates to CASSSLSVTEAFF.

This clonotype appeared many times. This chain joins TRBV7-8 and TRBJ2-5, with 7 bases that match TRBD1. Losses at the gene ends were 5 bases for V and 1 base for J; bases not matched to a gene: 7. Per germline, CDR1 SGHVS and CDR2 FQNEAQ. The CDR3 has 15 amino acids. CDR3 in amino acids: CASSPHGQAQETQYF. The CDR3 DNA sequence: TGTGCCAGCAGCCCTCACGGACAGGCCCAAGAGACCCAGTACTTC.

In its sample, this clonotype was seen many times. This chain links TRBV12-3 or TRBV12-4 with TRBJ2-3; 9 nucleotides line up with TRBD2. J gave up 6 bases and V 8 bases, and 15 bases lay outside the gene matches. The CDR3 is 16 residues long. The CDR3 protein is CASQKQAGGWVDTQYF. The CDR3 nucleotides read TGTGCCAGCCAGAAGCAAGCGGGAGGCTGGGTGGATACGCAGTATTTT.

In this sample, this clonotype turned up many times. V and J are TRBV6-2 or TRBV6-3 and TRBJ2-1; the D gene is possibly TRBD2 (5 bases). Germline assignment: CDR1 MNHEY and CDR2 SVGEGT. V lost 4 bases and J lost 0, with 13 bases in between. The CDR3 has 16 residues. CDR3 protein: CASSSIARSSYNEQFF. The CDR3 DNA reads TGTGCCAGCAGTTCAATAGCGCGTAGCTCCTACAATGAGCAGTTCTTC.

J is TRBJ1-5 and V is TRBV12-3 or TRBV12-4; D remains ambiguous. V gave up 10 bases and J gave up 0 bases, with 19 bases separating them. The CDR3 is 16 residues long. For the CDR3, the DNA is TGTGCCATCTGTTTAGCGCTCGGATATAGCAATCAGCCCCAGCATTTT. As protein: CAICLALGYSNQPQHF.

Ten or more counts support this clonotype. The gene calls are TRBV2 and TRBJ1-1; D call uncertain. CDR3 length: 12 amino acids. Trimming removed 8 bases from V and 6 bases from J, with 13 bases in between. CDR1 SNHLY and CDR2 FYNNEI come from the germline V gene. The CDR3 region is CASHPSRAEAFF. DNA for the CDR3: TGTGCCAGCCATCCGAGCCGGGCTGAAGCTTTCTTT.

This clonotype came up many times. The chain uses TRBV12-3 or TRBV12-4 and TRBJ2-1; D possibly corresponds to TRBD2 (6 bases). The ends were cut back, 5 bases at V and 9 bases at J, with 20 bases in the middle. This CDR3 is built from 15 residues. CDR3 coding DNA: TGTGCCAGCAGTCCCCCTAGCGCGATTATAGGTGAGCAGTTCTTC. It encodes CASSPPSAIIGEQFF.

By share of the sample, this clonotype is medium-sized. The chain is built from TRBV29-1 and TRBJ2-5; TRBD2 matches 13 bases. Germline assignment: CDR1 SQVTM and CDR2 ANQGSEA. CDR3 size: 16 residues. V gave up 8 bases and J gave up 4 bases; unmatched junction bases: 13. The chain's CDR3 is CSPSGTSGTEGETQYF. The CDR3 DNA is TGCAGCCCTTCCGGGACTAGCGGGACTGAGGGAGAGACCCAGTACTTC.

This clonotype occurred many times. V gene TRBV11-2 combines with J gene TRBJ2-1; 7 bases are shared with TRBD1. The V and J ends lost 4 bases and 0 bases, in that order; junction bases with no gene match: 3. This CDR3 is 15 amino acids long. Germline V CDR1 and CDR2: SGHAT, FQNNGV. In DNA, the CDR3 is TGTGCCAGCAGCTCACAGGGGAGCTCCTACAATGAGCAGTTCTTC. This gives the protein CASSSQGSSYNEQFF.

This clonotype was recorded at least ten times. The J gene is TRBJ2-2, the V gene TRBV7-6; no clear D gene. The length of the CDR3 is 12 residues. The V gene lost 5 bases and the J gene lost 7 bases, with 8 bases spanning the gap. The germline V gene has CDR1 SGHVS and CDR2 FNYEAQ. CDR3 in amino acids: CASSELGGELFF. The CDR3 nucleotides read TGTGCCAGCAGCGAATTAGGCGGGGAGCTGTTTTTT.

This clonotype was seen repeatedly, ten times or more. The V and J genes are TRBV14 and TRBJ2-3; TRBD2 might be the D (5 bases). Germline V gives CDR1 SGHDN, CDR2 FVKESK. The CDR3 contains 16 residues. V was shortened by 0 bases and J by 4 bases, with 14 bases between the two germline ends. CDR3 in DNA: TGTGCCAGCAGCCAAGATTGGTCACTGGGAGCAGATACGCAGTATTTT. This gives the protein CASSQDWSLGADTQYF. Combining the CDR3 with reference TRBV14 and TRBJ2-3 gives the whole variable domain EAGVTQFPSHSVIEKGQTVTLRCDPISGHDNLYWYRRVMGKEIKFLLHFVKESKQDESGMPNNRFLAERTGGTYSTLKVQPAELEDSGVYFCASSQDWSLGADTQYFGPGTRLTVL.

In this sample, this clonotype turned up many times. This rearrangement joins TRBV5-1 to TRBJ2-5, with 7 positions matching TRBD2. The CDR3 covers 16 residues. Trimming cost V 0 bases and J 2 bases; bases outside gene matches: 7. CDR1 is SGHRS, CDR2 YFSETQ, per germline. This CDR3 is CASSLALADIQETQYF. The CDR3 coding sequence is TGCGCCAGCAGCTTGGCCCTAGCGGACATTCAAGAGACCCAGTACTTC.

This clonotype was observed many times. The chain recombines TRBV11-2 with TRBJ2-1; the match to TRBD2 covers 10 bases. The CDR3 runs to 16 residues. V dropped 0 bases and J dropped 3; count of bases not matched to a gene: 2. CDR1 and CDR2 (germline): SGHAT, FQNNGV. Written as DNA, the CDR3 is TGTGCCAGCAGCTTAGAAGGACTAGCGGACTACAATGAGCAGTTCTTC. Its translation is CASSLEGLADYNEQFF. The complete variable domain, with remaining parts taken from reference TRBV11-2 and TRBJ2-1, reads EAGVAQSPRYKIIEKRQSVAFWCNPISGHATLYWYQQILGQGPKLLIQFQNNGVVDDSQLPKDRFSAERLKGVDSTLKIQPAKLEDSAVYLCASSLEGLADYNEQFFGPGTRLTVL.

This clonotype was picked up many times. The chain couples TRBV7-7 to TRBJ2-5; the match to TRBD1 covers 12 bases. The J segment lost 5 bases and the V segment lost 6 bases, leaving 7 bases of the junction unmatched. CDR1 and CDR2 from the germline V gene are SSHAT and FNYEAQ (reference sequence). The CDR3 spans 15 residues. The CDR3 DNA reads as TGTGCCAGCAGTACTGGGACAGGGGGCCTGGAGACCCAGTACTTC. It encodes CASSTGTGGLETQYF.

This clonotype came up many times. V gene TRBV6-6 combines with J gene TRBJ2-7; D gene uncertain. With 6 bases removed from V and 0 bases from J, the gap between germline ends came to 6 bases. This CDR3 is built from 12 residues. The germline CDR1 and CDR2 sequences are MNHNY and SVGAGI (reference sequence). CDR3 amino acids: CASSRSSYEQYF. The CDR3, as DNA: TGTGCCAGCAGCCGAAGCTCCTACGAGCAGTACTTC.

This clonotype was detected many times. This chain joins TRBV15 and TRBJ2-1; TRBD2 agrees at 7 bases. The V segment lost 6 bases and the J segment 4 bases; nucleotides outside the gene matches: 9. The CDR3 is 15 amino acids. Per the germline V gene, CDR1 is LNHNV and CDR2 is YYDKDF (reference sequence). For the CDR3, the DNA is TGTGCCACCAGTGGGGGGGGAAACCGTTACAATGAGCAGTTCTTC. Translated, it gives CATSGGGNRYNEQFF.

This chain uses TRBV3-1 with TRBJ1-3; maybe TRBD1 (5 bases). V lost 10 bases, J lost 11 bases, and 27 bases lay in between. CDR3 length equals 15 residues. Germline lookup yields CDR1 LGHDT and CDR2 YNNKEL (reference sequence). The CDR3 loop is CATCQEGRTGEPIYF. CDR3 coding DNA: TGTGCCACCTGCCAAGAGGGACGGACTGGTGAGCCCATATATTTT.

On this clonotype: With a much larger clone just one base away, this may be a read error. The chain joins TRBV30 to TRBJ2-7; 8 bases align to TRBD1. J gave up 3 bases and V 1 base, and 5 bases lay outside the gene matches. Germline V lookup: CDR1 GTSNPN, CDR2 SVGIG (reference sequence). CDR3 size: 14 residues. The CDR3 region is CAWSAGQGSYEQYF. The DNA for the CDR3 is TGTGCCTGGAGTGCTGGACAGGGAAGCTACGAGCAGTACTTC.

This clonotype was detected ten times or more. The rearrangement joins TRBV5-7 to TRBJ2-7; 7 nucleotides agree with TRBD1. TRBV5-7 is an open reading frame, and its role is uncertain. J gave up 2 bases and V 0 bases, and 11 bases lay outside the gene matches. This CDR3 has 17 residues. This CDR3 reads CASSLGNLGQRPYEQYF. The CDR3, as DNA: TGTGCCAGCAGCTTGGGAAACTTGGGACAGAGACCCTACGAGCAGTACTTC.

This clonotype was observed at least ten times. V usage is TRBV7-3 and J usage is TRBJ1-1, with D perhaps TRBD1 (5 bases). CDR3 length: 14 residues. CDR1 and CDR2 (germline): SGHTA, FQGTGA. Between the trimmed V and J ends, which lost 2 bases and 6 bases, there was a span of 13 bases. For the CDR3, the DNA is TGTGCCAGCAGCTTAGGCCCAGGGAGCGCTGAAGCTTTCTTT. It codes for CASSLGPGSAEAFF.

This clonotype was counted ten times or more. The chain is built from TRBV28 and TRBJ2-1, with no clear D. The CDR3 length is 12 residues. Germline V CDR1 and CDR2: MDHEN, SYDVKM. The V gene lost 3 bases and the J gene lost 1 base, with 1 base spanning the gap. CDR3 DNA: TGTGCCAGCAGTTTTTCCTACAATGAGCAGTTCTTC. Translated, it gives CASSFSYNEQFF.

This clonotype was seen many times. This rearrangement joins TRBV20-1 to TRBJ2-3; 11 positions match TRBD1. The CDR3 spans 14 residues. Trimming cost V 6 bases and J 5 bases; bases outside gene matches: 7. The germline V gene has CDR1 DFQATT and CDR2 SNEGSKA (reference sequence). The CDR3 spells CSAARGTGGDTQYF. DNA of the CDR3: TGCAGTGCCGCCCGCGGGACAGGGGGAGATACGCAGTATTTT.

This clonotype was counted at least ten times. The V call is TRBV7-2, the J call TRBJ1-1; D is possibly TRBD1 (6 bases). Looked up from germline, CDR1 is SGHTA and CDR2 is FQGNSA. The CDR3 is 12 residues long. V was pared by 5 bases and J by 7 bases, with 11 bases between. DNA for the CDR3: TGTGCCAGCAGCCGGCAGGGGTTTGAAGCTTTCTTT. It encodes CASSRQGFEAFF.

This clonotype was observed at least ten times. The chain is built from TRBV6-2 or TRBV6-3 and TRBJ1-1; D is ambiguous. Germline values: CDR1 MNHEY, CDR2 SVGEGT. Trimming took off 6 bases at V and 10 bases at J, with 24 bases between the two ends. This CDR3 has 15 residues. The CDR3, as DNA: TGTGCCAGCAGGGACCCGGAAGGGCTCCCGGTAGGAGCTTTCTTT. It yields the protein CASRDPEGLPVGAFF.

This clonotype was detected ten times or more. The chain links TRBV7-9 to TRBJ2-3; the D is unclear. The germline V gene encodes CDR1 SEHNR and CDR2 FQNEAQ (reference sequence). V lost 2 bases and J 2 bases, leaving 2 bases between the germline ends. CDR3 length: 12 residues. CDR3 in DNA: TGTGCCAGCAGCTTAATCACAGATACGCAGTATTTT. This gives the protein CASSLITDTQYF.

This clonotype was counted many times. The chain employs TRBV27 and TRBJ2-1, with a tentative D call TRBD2 (5 bases). Germline V gene lookup returns CDR1 MNHEY and CDR2 SMNVEV (reference sequence). Deletions cut 4 bases from V and 3 bases from J, with 7 bases between. This CDR3 is built from 13 residues. CDR3 nucleotides: TGTGCCAGCAGTTGGAGCGGCTACAATGAGCAGTTCTTC. It specifies CASSWSGYNEQFF.